The present T cell receptor (beta chain) was sequenced within a study of OX40 agonist ivuxolimab in advanced cancers. Study observations and caveats: Dose levels from 0.1 to 3.0 mg/kg saw CD4+ and CD8+ blood T cells expand clonally by week 6. Among patients with partial responses at 0.1-3.0 mg/kg, clonal expansion was among the lowest.

The method was immunoSEQ multiplex PCR; TCRdb's version includes in-frame clones alone and lacks a portion of them. The table records fewer than 25,000 clones, approximately 69% of them present only once. About this clone itself: The target antigen is unknown.

The CDR3 has 14 amino acids. Germline loops: CDR1 GTSNPN, CDR2 SVGIG (reference sequence). V dropped 1 base and J dropped 2 bases, with 12 bases sitting between them. This clonotype was sampled from an adult with an advanced solid tumor such as melanoma, head and neck, liver or kidney cancer. The chain has TRBV30 and TRBJ2-7; TRBD2 might be the D (6 bases). This specimen was CD4+ or CD8+ T cells sorted from blood, taken in a trial of the OX40 agonist ivuxolimab. CDR3 bases: TGTGCCTGGAGTGCGTTCGGCGGGACCTACGAGCAGTACTTC. This sequence encodes CAWSAFGGTYEQYF.